This TCR beta chain was profiled in a study of radiotherapy plus CTLA-4 blockade in lung cancer. As to this clone: Other DNA sequences in the sample encode the same CDR3.

Germline assignment: CDR1 SGHVS and CDR2 FNYEAQ. Trimming took off 3 bases at V and 5 bases at J, with 8 bases between the two ends. CDR3 length equals 12 residues. The data were produced by immunoSEQ multiplex PCR, yet TCRdb's version contains in-frame clones alone and is incomplete. The sample has 95,000 to 150,000 clones; 75% to 90% are singletons. The TCR comes from a human donor with non-small cell lung cancer that progressed on radiotherapy plus ipilimumab. The specimen was peripheral blood, collected from a patient treated with radiotherapy plus ipilimumab. The rearrangement uses TRBV7-6 and TRBJ2-7, with a weak D call TRBD2 (5 bases). The CDR3 protein is CASSLRVDEQYF. CDR3 DNA sequence: TGTGCCAGCAGCTTGCGGGTCGACGAGCAGTACTTC.